Here is one TCR beta chain with its context. TCRdb keeps only in-frame clones here, not all; method: immunoSEQ multiplex PCR. The table has millions of clones, more than 85% seen once. The data are from a study of shared clonotypes between healthy human individuals. The germline gives CDR1 LNHDA, CDR2 SQIVND (reference sequence). V lost 3 bases and J lost 3, with 15 bases in between. The CDR3 is made up of 15 amino acids. Only Caucasian adults living in Nashville, Tennessee served as donors. From CD4+ cells came CD45RA+ naive and CD45RA-negative memory subsets. Sequencing was performed on naive CD4+ T cells from PBMCs. Subset described: CD45RA+ positively selected. The TCR was taken from a man between 18 and 29 years old in good health. Some clones in this sample may be carry-over from other donors' samples. The V call is TRBV19, the J call TRBJ2-7; D unclear. For the CDR3, the DNA is TGTGCCAGTAGTATCCAATATACCATAATCTACGAGCAGTACTTC. This gives the protein CASSIQYTIIYEQYF.